These T cell receptor beta chains were read from a single sample in a study of blood T cell repertoires in COVID-19. Sequencing used immunoSEQ multiplex PCR; TCRdb keeps in-frame clones, though not all of them. The data hold approximately 90,000 clones, with 70% to 90% observed a single time. Specimen: peripheral blood. All receptors come from a human donor in a cohort sampled during active COVID-19. Each CDR3 is given without its conserved first and last residue.

J gene,V gene,CDR3 protein
TRBJ2-1,TRBV25-1,ASRSGAREQF
TRBJ1-6,TRBV9,ARQGYNSPLH
TRBJ1-5,TRBV19,ASSMAGMGNQPQH
TRBJ2-1,TRBV5-4,ASSWRGGANEQF
TRBJ2-1,TRBV7-6,ASSFPSGGARNEQF
TRBJ2-5,TRBV7-3,ASSLASGGPPGAQY
TRBJ2-2,TRBV4-1,ASSQVPGQVNTGELF
TRBJ1-1,TRBV5-5,ASSLVSERAF
TRBJ2-7,TRBV7-2,ASSYDRLRSYEQY
TRBJ2-5,TRBV7-2,ASSPREGRETQY
TRBJ1-1,TRBV12-3/TRBV12-4,ASSLGAAEAF
TRBJ2-2,TRBV6-2/TRBV6-3,ASSFPGGGAYTGELF
TRBJ2-1,TRBV3-1/TRBV3-2,ASSHDSNNEQF
TRBJ2-5,TRBV19,ASRPAVLGETQY
TRBJ1-4,TRBV19,ASSIRQVEKLF
TRBJ1-2,TRBV18,ASSPQETNYGYT
TRBJ1-1,TRBV7-3,ASSLTPDMNTEAF
TRBJ1-1,TRBV5-6,ASSLALGQGSPAF
TRBJ1-4,TRBV5-1,ASSWRDSTNEKLF
TRBJ1-1,TRBV5-8,ASRTRTEAF
TRBJ2-7,TRBV19,ASRSPGQGRYEQY
TRBJ1-1,TRBV6-5,ASSRPTAGSGAF
TRBJ2-1,TRBV9,ASSSYGADYNEQF
TRBJ1-1,TRBV14,ASSQLPGQGNTEAF
TRBJ1-2,TRBV3-1/TRBV3-2,ASSRQRGGHGYT
TRBJ1-2,TRBV7-3,ASSSQPNYGYT
TRBJ2-7,TRBV2,ASHRDLDEQY
TRBJ1-2,TRBV19,ASSKSGLSHGYT
TRBJ2-3,TRBV28,ASSPGGRGRPDTQY
TRBJ2-1,TRBV6-2/TRBV6-3,ASSAQVRNEQF
TRBJ1-6,TRBV6-1,ASSEEGARNSPLH
TRBJ2-1,TRBV9,ASSVEVASRDEQF
TRBJ1-4,TRBV7-9,ASSERRSAGYEKLF
TRBJ2-7,TRBV6-1,ASSDRISSYEQY
TRBJ1-2,TRBV2,ASSQRANYGYT
TRBJ1-2,TRBV5-1,ASRDRVGYGYT
TRBJ1-5,TRBV7-6,ASSFIQGPQPQH
TRBJ2-1,TRBV11-2,ASSLLRVRTNEQF
TRBJ1-4,TRBV24-1,ATRSVNEKLF
TRBJ2-1,TRBV7-9,ASIPRGGEQF
TRBJ2-3,TRBV30,AWSADSTFTDTQY
TRBJ1-3,TRBV4-1,ASSQYSGGEDTIY
TRBJ1-4,TRBV30,AWSSGGGGGEKLF
TRBJ1-2,TRBV9,ASSAGQGHGYT
TRBJ2-7,TRBV11-2,ASSTPGTGVYEQY
TRBJ1-2,TRBV27,ASGFRQGARLNYGYT
TRBJ1-1,TRBV27,ASSPTGQKNTEAF
TRBJ1-1,TRBV12-3/TRBV12-4,ASSPRGGAEAF
TRBJ1-2,TRBV30,AWSEGQYYGYT
TRBJ1-6,TRBV6-5,ASTDQGVNSPLH
TRBJ2-5,TRBV7-9,ASSPGGSRAGKTQY
TRBJ1-1,TRBV29-1,SVERTATTEAF
TRBJ2-1,TRBV5-5,ASSLLVGQGGEQF
TRBJ2-3,TRBV28,ASSFQGRGTDTQY
TRBJ2-1,TRBV5-6,ASSPGGQGNEQF
TRBJ2-1,TRBV28,ATTGTSYNEQF
TRBJ1-2,TRBV4-1,ASSQDVLTGLGYT
TRBJ2-3,TRBV4-2,ASSQDRPRGASTDTQY
TRBJ2-3,TRBV28,ASSRQGNTDTQY
TRBJ1-5,TRBV12-3/TRBV12-4,ASSSGGDQPQH